This TCR beta chain stems from a study of CDR3 diversity in severe acne. TCRdb independently ran MiXCR on the PCR reads; one entry per CDR3 protein. Among 100,000 or so distinct CDR3 sequences, about half were seen once, and the ten largest hold around 12%. Only a few counts were recorded for this clonotype. Sequencing input: blood. This clonotype was sampled from a male donor with acne.

The DNA of the CDR3 is TGTGCCAGCAGCTACCGGGACAACCAAGAGACCCAGTACTTC. Translation gives CASSYRDNQETQYF. The gene calls are TRBV13 and TRBJ2-5, with a weak D call TRBD1 (6 bases). Germline-derived CDR1 and CDR2 are PRHDT and FYEKMQ (reference sequence). V was shortened by 4 bases and J by 0 bases, with 9 bases between the two germline ends. The CDR3 runs to 14 residues.